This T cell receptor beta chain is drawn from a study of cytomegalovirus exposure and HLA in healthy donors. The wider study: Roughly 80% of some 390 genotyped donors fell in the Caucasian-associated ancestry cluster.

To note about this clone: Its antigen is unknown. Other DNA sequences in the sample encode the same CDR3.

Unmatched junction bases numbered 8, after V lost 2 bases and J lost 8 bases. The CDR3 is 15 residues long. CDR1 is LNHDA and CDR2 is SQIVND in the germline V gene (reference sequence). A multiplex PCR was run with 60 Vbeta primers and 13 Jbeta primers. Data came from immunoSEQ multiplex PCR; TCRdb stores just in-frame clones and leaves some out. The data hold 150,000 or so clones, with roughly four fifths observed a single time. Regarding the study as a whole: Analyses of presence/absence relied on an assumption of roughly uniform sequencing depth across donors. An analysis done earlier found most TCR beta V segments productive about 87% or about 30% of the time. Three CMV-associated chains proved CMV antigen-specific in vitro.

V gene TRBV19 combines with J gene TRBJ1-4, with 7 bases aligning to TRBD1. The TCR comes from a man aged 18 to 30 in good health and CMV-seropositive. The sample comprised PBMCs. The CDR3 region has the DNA TGTGCCAGTAGTATAAGAGGGGGCAGAGGCGAAAAACTGTTTTTT. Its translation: CASSIRGGRGEKLFF.